The 9 T cell receptor beta chains below were found in one sample sequenced in a study of PD-1 blockade in classical Hodgkin lymphoma. TCRdb keeps only in-frame clones here, not all; method: immunoSEQ multiplex PCR. The sample shows nearly 60,000 clones, around 93% of them seen only once. The patients all showed relapse after autologous stem cell transplantation, while their brentuximab vedotin exposure varied. The specimen comprised peripheral blood mononuclear cells (PBMCs), sampled before the second cycle of nivolumab. The receptor source for this set is a human donor with classical Hodgkin lymphoma.

The rearrangement links TRBV10-3 to TRBJ1-5; D gene uncertain. The V gene's germline CDR1 is ENHRY and CDR2 SYGVKD. CDR3 length equals 15 residues. V shed 11 bases and J shed 5 bases, with 22 bases lying between them. Written as DNA, the CDR3 is TGTGCCTCCCGTACTGATAGTCAGGCGGATCAGCCCCAGCATTTT. It translates to CASRTDSQADQPQHF.

The V gene is TRBV7-8, the J gene TRBJ2-6, with 7 nucleotides matching TRBD1. Germline lookup yields CDR1 SGHVS and CDR2 FQNEAQ. The junction had 6 bases not matched to a gene; V was cut back by 4 bases and J by 0 bases. The CDR3 spans 17 residues. CDR3 protein: CASSSTGASSGANVLTF. The CDR3 DNA reads as TGTGCCAGCAGCTCCACAGGGGCGAGCTCTGGGGCCAACGTCCTGACTTTC.

V is TRBV28 and J is TRBJ1-4; TRBD1 matches at 7 bases. The CDR3 contains 14 residues. Germline trimming cut 5 bases from V and 5 bases from J; bases unmatched to any gene: 5. Germline assignment: CDR1 MDHEN and CDR2 SYDVKM. CDR3 protein: CASSQGDWNEKLFF. The CDR3, as DNA: TGTGCCAGCAGTCAGGGGGATTGGAATGAAAAACTGTTTTTT.

The chain joins TRBV7-3 to TRBJ1-2; D is unresolved. Trimming stripped 4 bases from V and 0 bases from J, with 6 bases between. The CDR3 length is 13 residues. The germline CDR1 and CDR2 sequences are SGHTA and FQGTGA. The CDR3 nucleotides are TGTGCCAGCAGCTCAGGTTCTAACTATGGCTACACCTTC. Amino acids: CASSSGSNYGYTF.

The chain is built from TRBV4-2 and TRBJ2-5; 8 nucleotides align to TRBD1. In germline, CDR1 is LGHNA, CDR2 YNFKEQ. The CDR3 loop spans 15 amino acids. Trimming removed 3 bases from V and 5 bases from J; junction bases left unmatched: 8. CDR3 sequence: CASSHGAGGEETQYF. CDR3 sequence (DNA): TGTGCCAGCAGCCATGGGGCAGGGGGCGAGGAGACCCAGTACTTC.

CDR3 region: CASSVVSVQGVHEQYF. The CDR3 DNA is TGTGCCAGCAGCGTAGTTTCTGTGCAAGGGGTCCACGAGCAGTACTTC. V is TRBV9 and J is TRBJ2-7; a weak D match, TRBD1 (5 bases). CDR3 length: 16 residues. Germline-derived CDR1 and CDR2 are SGDLS and YYNGEE. Trimming took 0 bases from V and 5 from J, leaving 18 bases between them. The full variable domain, in which reference TRBV9 and TRBJ2-7 provide the parts outside the CDR3, is DSGVTQTPKHLITATGQRVTLRCSPRSGDLSVYWYQQSLDQGLQFLIQYYNGEERAKGNILERFSAQQFPDLHSELNLSSLELGDSALYFCASSVVSVQGVHEQYFGPGTRLTVT.

The chain uses TRBV29-1 and TRBJ2-7; D is perhaps TRBD2 (6 bases). CDR3 length: 15 amino acids. The V end was cut by 6 bases, the J end by 3 bases, with 21 bases between. Germline V gene sequence: CDR1 SQVTM, CDR2 ANQGSEA. CDR3 coding DNA: TGCAGCGTGGCGGGACTTCCCTATTCGAGCTACGAGCAGTACTTC. Translating gives CSVAGLPYSSYEQYF.

This chain connects TRBV29-1 to TRBJ2-1; maybe TRBD1 (5 bases). CDR3 size: 16 residues. The ends were cut back, 0 bases at V and 4 bases at J, with 16 bases in the middle. Germline assignment: CDR1 SQVTM and CDR2 ANQGSEA. The CDR3 DNA reads as TGCAGCGTTGAAGATGGGGCAGCGTTCGCTTACAATGAGCAGTTCTTC. It translates to CSVEDGAAFAYNEQFF.

V is TRBV27 and J is TRBJ2-5; 8 nucleotides align to TRBD1. The CDR3 has 12 amino acids. Looked up from germline, CDR1 is MNHEY and CDR2 is SMNVEV (reference sequence). With V trimmed by 11 bases and J by 5 bases, 7 bases remained unmatched. For the CDR3, the DNA is TGTGCCGTCAGGGGGCGGTCGGAGACCCAGTACTTC. This gives the protein CAVRGRSETQYF.